These T cell receptor beta chains were read from a single sample in a study of T-cell reconstitution after alpha-beta-depleted transplantation in children. In TCRdb, the PCR reads were re-called with MiXCR into one record per CDR3 protein. The sample shows around 29,000 distinct CDR3 sequences, about 6.3% of them seen only once. This sample comprised PBMCs, mostly from graft donor cells, obtained 180 days after TCRalphabeta/CD19-depleted stem cell transplant. The receptors come from a male patient under 18 who had a stem cell transplant for acute myeloid leukemia, so the T cells may come from the graft donor. Each CDR3 is given with its conserved first and last residue.

CDR3 length	V gene	J gene	CDR3 protein
13	TRBV29-1	TRBJ2-1	CSVRTGGKNEQFF
12	TRBV13	TRBJ2-1	CASSLNFGEQFF
19	TRBV7-4	TRBJ2-2	CATCLKGTGVRSDTGELFF
15	TRBV7-9	TRBJ1-5	CASSPPGTVGQPQHF
11	TRBV30	TRBJ2-1	CALLVPHEQFF
14	TRBV27	TRBJ1-1	CASSSQGEMTEAFF
13	TRBV7-6	TRBJ2-2	CAGRPVSTGELFF
14	TRBV28	TRBJ1-5	CASSLRWEGQPQHF
13	TRBV12-5	TRBJ1-1	CASGAQGNTEAFF
13	TRBV28	TRBJ2-7	CASTGGKTYEQYF
14	TRBV7-8	TRBJ1-4	CASSRGSLNEKLFF
15	TRBV5-1	TRBJ2-7	CATLGRSSGPYEQYF
17	TRBV4-1	TRBJ1-6	CASSHRGTTRGNSPLHF
17	TRBV20-1	TRBJ2-7	CSARDLTTSGRGYEQYF
12	TRBV30	TRBJ2-7	CAWSVQSYEQYF
14	TRBV10-3	TRBJ2-3	CVISDQPGSDTQYF
16	TRBV7-3	TRBJ1-1	CASSPSRQGPNTEAFF
22	TRBV7-3	TRBJ2-3	CASSLKDVGTGGTSGSTDTQYF
13	TRBV6-6	TRBJ2-7	CASSSGFNGEQYF
16	TRBV5-1	TRBJ1-6	CASSLKPGGSNSPLHF
13	TRBV20-1	TRBJ1-2	CSAGRGDNYGYTF
13	TRBV6-5	TRBJ2-7	CASNTGGAYEQYF
14	TRBV9	TRBJ2-3	CASSVRAQTDTQYF
12	TRBV11-2	TRBJ2-5	CASSLYGETQYF
13	TRBV7-3	TRBJ2-2	CASSPREAGELFF
15	TRBV4-3	TRBJ2-7	CASSRTGTSSYEQYF
18	TRBV15	TRBJ2-2	CATSSWAGGALNTGELFF
21	TRBV10-3	TRBJ2-1	CAMGPRIRQGLAGGPGNEQFF
15	TRBV6-5	TRBJ2-2	CASSYFSLPTGELFF
13	TRBV7-7	TRBJ2-3	CASSRDWRDTQYF
13	TRBV29-1	TRBJ2-2	CSVGAPYTGELFF
15	TRBV11-2	TRBJ2-7	CASSPQQGADYEQYF
11	TRBV10-1	TRBJ1-2	CANTDPYGYTF
14	TRBV7-3	TRBJ1-6	CASSFRDRNSPLHF
16	TRBV2	TRBJ2-3	CASSELAGTSTDTQYF
13	TRBV5-5	TRBJ1-2	CASSLQGNYGYTF
14	TRBV5-1	TRBJ2-7	CASSLPPGGYEQYF
19	TRBV5-4	TRBJ2-3	CASSLTSGKLMATTDTQYF
16	TRBV9	TRBJ2-3	CASSVASGGKSDTQYF
16	TRBV4-2	TRBJ2-1	CASSQELAGLYNEQFF
17	TRBV30	TRBJ2-7	CAWSGRTSGGTPSEQYF
17	TRBV20-1	TRBJ2-5	CSARDQGSPMLQETQYF
16	TRBV7-9	TRBJ2-1	CASSDWSGLTYNEQFF
12	TRBV20-1	TRBJ2-5	CSANRGQETQYF
15	TRBV30	TRBJ1-3	CAWSLGARSGNTIYF
14	TRBV7-9	TRBJ1-1	CASSSQGGQGEAFF